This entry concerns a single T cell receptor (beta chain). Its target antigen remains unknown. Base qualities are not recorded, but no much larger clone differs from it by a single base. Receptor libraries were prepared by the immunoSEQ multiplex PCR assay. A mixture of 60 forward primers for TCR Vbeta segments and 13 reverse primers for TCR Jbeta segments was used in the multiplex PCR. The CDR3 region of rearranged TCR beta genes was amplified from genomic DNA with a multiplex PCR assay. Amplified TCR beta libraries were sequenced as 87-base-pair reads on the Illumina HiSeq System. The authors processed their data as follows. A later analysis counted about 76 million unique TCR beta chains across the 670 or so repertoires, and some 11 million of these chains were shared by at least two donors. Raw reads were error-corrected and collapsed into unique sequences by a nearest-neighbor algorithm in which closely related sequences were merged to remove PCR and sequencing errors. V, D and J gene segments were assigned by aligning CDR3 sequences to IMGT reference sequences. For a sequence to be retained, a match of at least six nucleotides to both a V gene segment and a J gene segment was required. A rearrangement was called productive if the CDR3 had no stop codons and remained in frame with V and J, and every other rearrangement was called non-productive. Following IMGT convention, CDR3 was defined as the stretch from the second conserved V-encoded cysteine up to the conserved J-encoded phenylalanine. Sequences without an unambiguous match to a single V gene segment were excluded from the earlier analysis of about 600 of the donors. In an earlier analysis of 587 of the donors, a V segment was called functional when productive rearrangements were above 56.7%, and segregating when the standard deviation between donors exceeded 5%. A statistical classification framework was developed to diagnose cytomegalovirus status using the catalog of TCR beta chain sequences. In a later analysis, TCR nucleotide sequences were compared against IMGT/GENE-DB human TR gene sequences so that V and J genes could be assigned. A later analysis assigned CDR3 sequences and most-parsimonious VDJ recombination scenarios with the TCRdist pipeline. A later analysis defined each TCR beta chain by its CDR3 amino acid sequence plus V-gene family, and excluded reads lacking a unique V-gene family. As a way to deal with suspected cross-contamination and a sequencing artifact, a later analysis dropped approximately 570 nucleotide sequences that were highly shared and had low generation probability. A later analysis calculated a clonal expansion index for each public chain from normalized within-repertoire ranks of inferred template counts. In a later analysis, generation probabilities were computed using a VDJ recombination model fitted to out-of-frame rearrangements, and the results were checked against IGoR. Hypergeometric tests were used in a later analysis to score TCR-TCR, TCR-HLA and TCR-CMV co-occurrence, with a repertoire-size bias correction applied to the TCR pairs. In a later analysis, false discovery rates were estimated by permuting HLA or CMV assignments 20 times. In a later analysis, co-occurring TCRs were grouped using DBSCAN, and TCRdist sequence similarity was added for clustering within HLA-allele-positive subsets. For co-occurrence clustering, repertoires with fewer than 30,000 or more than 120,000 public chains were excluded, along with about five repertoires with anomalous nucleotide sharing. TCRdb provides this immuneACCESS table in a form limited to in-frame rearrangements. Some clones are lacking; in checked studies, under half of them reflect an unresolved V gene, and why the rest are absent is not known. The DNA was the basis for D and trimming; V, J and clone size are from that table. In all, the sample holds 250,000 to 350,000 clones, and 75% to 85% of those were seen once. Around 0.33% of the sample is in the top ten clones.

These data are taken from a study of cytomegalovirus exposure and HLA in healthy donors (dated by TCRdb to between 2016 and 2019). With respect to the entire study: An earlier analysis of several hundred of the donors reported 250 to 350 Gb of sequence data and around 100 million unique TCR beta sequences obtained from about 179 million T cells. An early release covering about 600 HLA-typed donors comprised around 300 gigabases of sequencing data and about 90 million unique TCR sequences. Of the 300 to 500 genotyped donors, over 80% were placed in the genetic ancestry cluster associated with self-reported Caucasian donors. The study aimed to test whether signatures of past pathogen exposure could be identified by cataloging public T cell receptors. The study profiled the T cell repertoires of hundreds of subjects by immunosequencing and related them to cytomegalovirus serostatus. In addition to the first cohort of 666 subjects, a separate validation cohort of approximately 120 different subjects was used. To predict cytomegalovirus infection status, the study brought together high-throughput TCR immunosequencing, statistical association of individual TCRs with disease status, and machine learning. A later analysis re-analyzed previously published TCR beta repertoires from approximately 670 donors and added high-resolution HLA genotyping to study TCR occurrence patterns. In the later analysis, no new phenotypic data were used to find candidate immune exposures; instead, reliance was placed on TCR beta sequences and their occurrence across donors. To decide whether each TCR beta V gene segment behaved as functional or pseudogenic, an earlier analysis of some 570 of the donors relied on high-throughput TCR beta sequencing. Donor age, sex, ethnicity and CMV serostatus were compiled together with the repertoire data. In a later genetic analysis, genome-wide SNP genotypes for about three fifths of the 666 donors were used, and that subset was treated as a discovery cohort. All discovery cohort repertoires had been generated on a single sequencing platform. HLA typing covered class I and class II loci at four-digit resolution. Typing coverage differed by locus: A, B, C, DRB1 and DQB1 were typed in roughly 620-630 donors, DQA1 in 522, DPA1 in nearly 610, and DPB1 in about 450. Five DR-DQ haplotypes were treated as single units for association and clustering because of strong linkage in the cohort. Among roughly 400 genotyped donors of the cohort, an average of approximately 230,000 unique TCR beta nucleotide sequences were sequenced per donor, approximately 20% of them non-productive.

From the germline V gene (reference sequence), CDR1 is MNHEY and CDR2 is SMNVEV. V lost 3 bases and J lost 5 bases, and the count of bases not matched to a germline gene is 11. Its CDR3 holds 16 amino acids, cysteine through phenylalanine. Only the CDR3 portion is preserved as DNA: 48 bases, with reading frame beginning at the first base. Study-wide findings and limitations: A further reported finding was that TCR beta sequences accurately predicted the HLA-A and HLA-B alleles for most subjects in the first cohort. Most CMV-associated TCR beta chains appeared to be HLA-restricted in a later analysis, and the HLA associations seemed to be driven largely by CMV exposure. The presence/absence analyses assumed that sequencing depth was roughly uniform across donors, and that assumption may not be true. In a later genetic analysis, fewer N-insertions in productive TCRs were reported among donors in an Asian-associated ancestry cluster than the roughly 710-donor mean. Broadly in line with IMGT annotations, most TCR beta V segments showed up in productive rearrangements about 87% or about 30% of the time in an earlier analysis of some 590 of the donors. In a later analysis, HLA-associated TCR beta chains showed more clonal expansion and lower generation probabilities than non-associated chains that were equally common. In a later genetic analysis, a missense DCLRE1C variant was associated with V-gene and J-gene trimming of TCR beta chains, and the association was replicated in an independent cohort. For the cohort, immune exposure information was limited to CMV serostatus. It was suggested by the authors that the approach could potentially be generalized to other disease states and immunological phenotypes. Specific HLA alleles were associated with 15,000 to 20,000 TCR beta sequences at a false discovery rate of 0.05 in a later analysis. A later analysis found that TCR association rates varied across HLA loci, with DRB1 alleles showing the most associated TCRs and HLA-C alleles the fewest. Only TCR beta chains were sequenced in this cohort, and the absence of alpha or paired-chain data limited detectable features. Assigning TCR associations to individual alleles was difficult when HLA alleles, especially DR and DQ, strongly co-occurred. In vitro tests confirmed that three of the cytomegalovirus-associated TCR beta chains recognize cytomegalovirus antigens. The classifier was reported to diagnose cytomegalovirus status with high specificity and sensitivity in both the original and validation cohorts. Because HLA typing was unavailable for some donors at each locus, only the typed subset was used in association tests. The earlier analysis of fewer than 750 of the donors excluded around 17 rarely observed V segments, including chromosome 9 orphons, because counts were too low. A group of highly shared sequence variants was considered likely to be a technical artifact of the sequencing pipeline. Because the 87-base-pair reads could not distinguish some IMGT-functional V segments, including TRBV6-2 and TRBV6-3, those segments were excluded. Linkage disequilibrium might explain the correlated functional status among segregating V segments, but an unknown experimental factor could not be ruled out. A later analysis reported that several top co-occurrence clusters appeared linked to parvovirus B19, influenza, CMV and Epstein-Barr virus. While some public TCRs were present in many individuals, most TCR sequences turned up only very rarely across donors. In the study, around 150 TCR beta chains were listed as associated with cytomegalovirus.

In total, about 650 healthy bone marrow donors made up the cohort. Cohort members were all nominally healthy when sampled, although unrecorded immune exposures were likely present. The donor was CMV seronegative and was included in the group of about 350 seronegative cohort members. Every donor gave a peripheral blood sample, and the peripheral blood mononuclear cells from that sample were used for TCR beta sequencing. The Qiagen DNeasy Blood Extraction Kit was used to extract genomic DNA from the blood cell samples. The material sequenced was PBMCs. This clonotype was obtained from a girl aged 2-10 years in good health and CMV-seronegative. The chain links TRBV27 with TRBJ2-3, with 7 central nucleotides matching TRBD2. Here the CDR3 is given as CASSFSGVAYGDTQYF. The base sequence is TGTGCCAGCAGTTTCAGCGGGGTCGCTTACGGAGATACGCAGTATTTT.